Listed here are 14 T cell receptor beta chains from one sample, sequenced in a study of Graves' ophthalmopathy and Graves' hyperthyroidism. Investigators amplified TCR beta CDR3 regions from RNA transcripts. After a first-round RT-PCR with HTBI primers, a second-round multiplex PCR was run. TCRdb called the multiplex PCR reads again in MiXCR, with one record for every CDR3 protein. Here the sample spans hundreds of thousands of distinct CDR3 sequences, around 15% being singletons. Sequenced sample: blood. The receptors shown here come from a woman in her twenties or thirties with Graves' ophthalmopathy.

This clonotype was recorded at least ten times. The CDR3 DNA is TGCAGTGCTAGGGAAGGTGCTAGGCCCCAGCATTTT. Protein sequence: CSAREGARPQHF. The rearrangement joins TRBV20-1 to TRBJ1-5, with D unresolved. The V end lost 3 bases, the J end lost 9 bases, and 12 bases lay between the germline ends. Germline V gene sequence: CDR1 DFQATT, CDR2 SNEGSKA (reference sequence). The CDR3 has 12 amino acids.

This clonotype came up many times. The chain couples TRBV12-3 or TRBV12-4 to TRBJ2-7; D remains unclear. CDR3 length: 12 residues. V was cut by 5 bases and J by 6 bases, with 11 bases left in between. The CDR3 sequence: CASSKGPLEQYF. CDR3 nucleotide sequence: TGTGCCAGCAGTAAAGGACCCCTCGAGCAGTACTTC.

This clonotype was observed a handful of times. The rearrangement uses TRBV18 and TRBJ2-2; D is ambiguous. Germline lookup yields CDR1 KGHSH and CDR2 LQKENI. The CDR3 covers 14 residues. Trimming removed 0 bases at V and 0 bases at J, with 2 bases between. CDR3 in amino acids: CASSPPTNTGELFF. The CDR3 DNA is TGTGCCAGCTCACCACCCACGAACACCGGGGAGCTGTTTTTT.

This clonotype was seen repeatedly, ten times or more. V and J are TRBV6-1 and TRBJ2-7; D is uncertain. Trimming removed 0 bases from V and 0 bases from J, with 9 bases in between. The CDR3 covers 15 residues. Germline loops: CDR1 MNHNS, CDR2 SASEGT. In DNA, the CDR3 is TGTGCCAGCAGTGAAGCCACAGCCAACTCCTACGAGCAGTACTTC. This translates into CASSEATANSYEQYF.

Regarding this clonotype: A clone one base away is much larger, so this may be a read error. The J gene is TRBJ2-5, the V gene TRBV15, with D unclear. The CDR3 is 12 amino acids. Germline values: CDR1 LNHNV, CDR2 YYDKDF (reference sequence). The CDR3 DNA follows: TGTGCCACCAGCAGAGGACAAGAGATCCAGTACTTC. It translates to CATSRGQEIQYF. The variable domain in full, completed from reference TRBV15 and TRBJ2-5, reads DAMVIQNPRYQVTQFGKPVTLSCSQTLNHNVMYWYQQKSSQAPKLLFHYYDKDFNNEADTPDNFQSRRPNTSFCFLDIRSPGLGDTAMYLCATSRGQEIQYFGPGTRLLVL.

This clonotype was detected ten times or more. For the CDR3, the DNA is TGTGCCAGCGGACAGCGATACTATGGCTACACCTTC. The encoded protein is CASGQRYYGYTF. The chain is built from TRBV7-8 and TRBJ1-2; D might be TRBD1 (6 bases). V lost 8 bases, J lost 3 bases, and 10 bases lay in between. The CDR3 is 12 amino acids. Germline V gene data show CDR1 as SGHVS and CDR2 as FQNEAQ.

This clonotype was observed at least ten times. The chain uses TRBV15 and TRBJ2-7; 9 positions match TRBD1. The CDR3 runs to 18 residues. CDR1 is LNHNV, CDR2 YYDKDF, per germline (reference sequence). Trimming at V came to 0 bases and at J to 2 bases, leaving 11 bases not matched to a gene. The CDR3 region is CATSRDGHWTGATYEQYF. The CDR3 DNA follows: TGTGCCACCAGCAGAGATGGGCACTGGACAGGGGCAACCTACGAGCAGTACTTC.

This clonotype has at least ten counts. The CDR3 here is CASSARGKETQYF. CDR3 DNA: TGTGCCAGCAGTGCTAGGGGGAAAGAGACCCAGTACTTC. The chain employs TRBV6-1 and TRBJ2-5; weak D call: TRBD1 (6 bases). Trimming removed 4 bases at V and 3 bases at J, with 9 bases between. Germline V gene sequence: CDR1 MNHNS, CDR2 SASEGT. The CDR3 length is 13 residues.

This clonotype was found many times. The rearrangement links TRBV28 to TRBJ2-7; no reliable D call. Trimming took off 5 bases at V and 4 bases at J, with 9 bases between the two ends. CDR1 is MDHEN, CDR2 SYDVKM, per germline. This CDR3 comprises 12 residues. The CDR3 sequence: CASSTTSYEQYF. CDR3 coding DNA: TGTGCCAGCAGTACAACAAGTTACGAGCAGTACTTC.

This clonotype was seen a few times. V is TRBV24-1 and J is TRBJ2-2; D is unclear. V was pared by 4 bases and J by 2 bases, with 10 bases between. CDR1 and CDR2 (germline): KGHDR, SFDVKD. The CDR3 runs to 15 residues. The CDR3 DNA follows: TGTGCCACCAGTGACGATAAAAAAAACACCGGGGAGCTGTTTTTT. As protein: CATSDDKKNTGELFF.

In this sample, this clonotype turned up many times. V is TRBV28 and J is TRBJ1-1; possibly TRBD1 for D (5 bases). Germline CDR1 and CDR2: MDHEN and SYDVKM. The CDR3 has 14 amino acids. The V end was cut by 5 bases, the J end by 8 bases, with 18 bases between. For the CDR3, the DNA is TGTGCCAGCAGTCCACCCAGGGAAGGATTAGAAGCTTTCTTT. Protein product: CASSPPREGLEAFF.

Ten or more counts support this clonotype. The chain has TRBV12-3 or TRBV12-4 and TRBJ2-7; maybe TRBD1 (5 bases). Trimming stripped 8 bases from V and 2 bases from J, with 22 bases between. The CDR3 is 16 residues long. The CDR3 nucleotides are TGTGCCAGCCGCAGCACCCAAGGGGCCAACCCCTACGAGCAGTACTTC. Translation gives CASRSTQGANPYEQYF.

V is TRBV6-1 and J is TRBJ1-2; 7 bases are a match to TRBD1. Germline values: CDR1 MNHNS, CDR2 SASEGT. CDR3 length: 15 amino acids. V shed 6 bases, J shed 7 bases, and the junction held 14 bases outside the gene matches. This CDR3 is CASSGAQGHGGGYTF. The CDR3 DNA reads as TGTGCCAGCAGCGGGGCACAGGGGCATGGGGGTGGCTACACCTTC.

This clonotype was observed many times. V is TRBV12-3 or TRBV12-4 and J is TRBJ1-1; no clear D gene. V lost 8 bases, J lost 0 bases, and 16 bases lay in between. The CDR3 contains 15 residues. CDR3 region: CASSPESILNTEAFF. Here the CDR3 DNA reads TGTGCCAGCTCCCCCGAGTCCATATTGAACACTGAAGCTTTCTTT.